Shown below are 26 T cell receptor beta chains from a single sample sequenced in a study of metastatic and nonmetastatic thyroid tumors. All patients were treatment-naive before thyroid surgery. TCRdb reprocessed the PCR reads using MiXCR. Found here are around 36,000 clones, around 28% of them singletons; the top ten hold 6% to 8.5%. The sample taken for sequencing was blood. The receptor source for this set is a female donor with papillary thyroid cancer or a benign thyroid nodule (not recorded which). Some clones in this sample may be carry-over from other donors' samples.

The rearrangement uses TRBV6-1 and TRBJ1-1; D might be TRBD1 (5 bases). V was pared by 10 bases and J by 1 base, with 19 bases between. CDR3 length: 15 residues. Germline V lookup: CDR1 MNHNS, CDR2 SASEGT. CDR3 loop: CANTGRGKGNTEAFF. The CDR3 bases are TGTGCCAACACGGGGCGGGGCAAGGGGAACACTGAAGCTTTCTTT.

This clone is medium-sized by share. The CDR3, as DNA: TGTGCCAGCAGTGGAGGCCCTACTAGCGGGGGAGAAACCGGGGAGCTGTTTTTT. This translates into CASSGGPTSGGETGELFF. The chain recombines TRBV6-1 with TRBJ2-2; 11 positions agree with TRBD2. After removal of 4 bases from V and 5 bases from J, the junction contained 12 bases not matched to a gene. This CDR3 is 18 amino acids long. Germline assignment: CDR1 MNHNS and CDR2 SASEGT.

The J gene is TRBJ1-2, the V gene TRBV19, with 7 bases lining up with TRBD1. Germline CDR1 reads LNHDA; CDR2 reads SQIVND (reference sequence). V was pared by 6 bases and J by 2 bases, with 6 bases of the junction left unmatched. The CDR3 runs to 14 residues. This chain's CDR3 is CASRPRDRNYGYTF. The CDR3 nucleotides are TGTGCCAGTAGGCCCCGGGACAGAAACTATGGCTACACCTTC.

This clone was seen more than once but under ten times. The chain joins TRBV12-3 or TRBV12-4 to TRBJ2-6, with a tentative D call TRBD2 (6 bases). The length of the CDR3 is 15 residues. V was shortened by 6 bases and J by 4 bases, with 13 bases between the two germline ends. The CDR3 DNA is TGTGCCAGCAGCCAGTGGGGGGAAGGGGCCAACGTCCTGACTTTC. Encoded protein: CASSQWGEGANVLTF.

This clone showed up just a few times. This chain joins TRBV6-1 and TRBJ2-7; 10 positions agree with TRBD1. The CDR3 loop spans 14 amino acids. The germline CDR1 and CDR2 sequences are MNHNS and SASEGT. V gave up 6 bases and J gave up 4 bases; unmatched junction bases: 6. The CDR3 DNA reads TGTGCCAGCAGCCCCGGGACAGGGGTTTACGAGCAGTACTTC. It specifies CASSPGTGVYEQYF.

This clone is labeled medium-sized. The CDR3 DNA reads as TGTGCCAGCAGTGACTCGGACTACAATGAGCAGTTCTTC. Translating gives CASSDSDYNEQFF. The rearrangement uses TRBV6-4 and TRBJ2-1; no clear D. Germline values: CDR1 MRHNA, CDR2 SNTAGT. The CDR3 is 13 amino acids. Trimming removed 0 bases from V and 3 bases from J, with 3 bases in between.

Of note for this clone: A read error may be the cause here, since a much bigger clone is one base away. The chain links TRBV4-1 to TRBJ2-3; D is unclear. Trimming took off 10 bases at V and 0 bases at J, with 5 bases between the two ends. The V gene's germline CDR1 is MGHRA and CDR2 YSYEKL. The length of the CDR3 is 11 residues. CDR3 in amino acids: CAISSTDTQYF. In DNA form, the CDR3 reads TGCGCCATCAGTAGCACAGATACGCAGTATTTT.

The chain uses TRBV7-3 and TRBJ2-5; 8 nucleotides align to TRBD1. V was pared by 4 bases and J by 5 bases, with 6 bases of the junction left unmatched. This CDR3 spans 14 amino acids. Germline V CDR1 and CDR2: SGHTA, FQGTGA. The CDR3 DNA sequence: TGTGCCAGCAGCTCCCAGGGGGCGGGGGAGACCCAGTACTTC. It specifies CASSSQGAGETQYF.

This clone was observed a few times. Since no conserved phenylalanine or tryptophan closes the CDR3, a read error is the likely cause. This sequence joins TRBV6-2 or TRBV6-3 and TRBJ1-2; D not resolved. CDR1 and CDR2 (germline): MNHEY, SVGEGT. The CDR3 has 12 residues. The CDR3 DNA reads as TGTTCCAGCAGTTACCCGGGGAAAGGCTACACCTCC. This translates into CSSSYPGKGYTS.

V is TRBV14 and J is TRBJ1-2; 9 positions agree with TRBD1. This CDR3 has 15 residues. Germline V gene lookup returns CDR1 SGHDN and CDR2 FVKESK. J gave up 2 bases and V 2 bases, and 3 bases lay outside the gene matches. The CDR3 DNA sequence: TGTGCCAGCAGCCAATCCGGGACAGGGAACTATGGCTACACCTTC. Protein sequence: CASSQSGTGNYGYTF.

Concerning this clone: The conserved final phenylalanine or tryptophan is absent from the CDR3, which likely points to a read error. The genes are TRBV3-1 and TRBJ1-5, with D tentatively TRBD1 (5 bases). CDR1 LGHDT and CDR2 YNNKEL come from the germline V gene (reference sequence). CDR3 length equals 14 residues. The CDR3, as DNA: TGTTCCAGCAGCCAAGCAGGGAATAATCAGCCCCAGCATCTT. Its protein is CSSSQAGNNQPQHL.

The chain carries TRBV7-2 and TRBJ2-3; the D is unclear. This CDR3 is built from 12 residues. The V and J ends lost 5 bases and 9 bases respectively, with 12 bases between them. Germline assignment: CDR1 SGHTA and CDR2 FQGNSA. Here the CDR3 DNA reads TGTGCCAGCAGCGTCCTACAGAAGACGCAGTATTTT. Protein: CASSVLQKTQYF. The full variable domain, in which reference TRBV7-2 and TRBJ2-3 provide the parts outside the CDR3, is GAGVSQSPSNKVTEKGKDVELRCDPISGHTALYWYRQSLGQGLEFLIYFQGNSAPDKSGLPSDRFSAERTGGSVSTLTIQRTQQEDSAVYLCASSVLQKTQYFGPGTRLTVL.

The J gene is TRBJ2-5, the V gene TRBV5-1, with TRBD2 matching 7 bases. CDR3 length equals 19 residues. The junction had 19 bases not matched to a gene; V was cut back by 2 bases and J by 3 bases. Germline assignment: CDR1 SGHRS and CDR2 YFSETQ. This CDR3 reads CASSLLRRARLAPEETQYF. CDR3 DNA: TGCGCCAGCAGCTTACTTCGGAGGGCCCGACTAGCTCCTGAAGAGACCCAGTACTTC.

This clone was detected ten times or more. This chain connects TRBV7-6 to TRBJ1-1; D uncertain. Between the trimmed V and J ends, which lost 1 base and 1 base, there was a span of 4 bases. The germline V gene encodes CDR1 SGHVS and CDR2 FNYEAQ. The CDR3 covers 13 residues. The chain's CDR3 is CASSLGWNTEAFF. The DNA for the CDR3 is TGTGCCAGCAGCTTAGGCTGGAACACTGAAGCTTTCTTT.

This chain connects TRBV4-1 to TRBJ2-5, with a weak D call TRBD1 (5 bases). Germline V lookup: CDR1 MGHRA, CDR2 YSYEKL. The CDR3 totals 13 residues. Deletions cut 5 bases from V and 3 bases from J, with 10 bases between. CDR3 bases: TGCGCCAGCAGCTCCGACAGAAAAGAGACCCAGTACTTC. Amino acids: CASSSDRKETQYF.

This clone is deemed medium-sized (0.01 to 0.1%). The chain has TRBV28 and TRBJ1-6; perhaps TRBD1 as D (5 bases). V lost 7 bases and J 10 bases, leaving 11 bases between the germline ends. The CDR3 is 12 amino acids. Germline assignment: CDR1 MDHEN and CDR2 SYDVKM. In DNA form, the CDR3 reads TGTGCCAGCATTTCAGGGCGGTCACCCCTCCACTTT. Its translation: CASISGRSPLHF.

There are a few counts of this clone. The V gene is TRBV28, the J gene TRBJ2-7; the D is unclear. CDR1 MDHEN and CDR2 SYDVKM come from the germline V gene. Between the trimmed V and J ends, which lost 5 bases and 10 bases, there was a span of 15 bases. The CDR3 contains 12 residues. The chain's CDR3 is CASSSSSYYQYF. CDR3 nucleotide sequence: TGTGCCAGCAGTAGTAGCTCCTACTATCAGTACTTC.

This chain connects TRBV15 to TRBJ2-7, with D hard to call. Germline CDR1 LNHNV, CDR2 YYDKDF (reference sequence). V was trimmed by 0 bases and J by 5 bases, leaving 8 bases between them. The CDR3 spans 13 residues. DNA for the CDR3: TGTGCCACCAGCAGAGATTTAAGGAACGAGCAGTACTTC. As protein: CATSRDLRNEQYF.

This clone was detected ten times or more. In nucleotides, the CDR3 is TGTGCCAGTAGCCAGACTAGCGGGAGTGGAGAGACCCAGTACTTC. Protein product: CASSQTSGSGETQYF. The V gene is TRBV19, the J gene TRBJ2-5; TRBD2 aligns across 12 bases. The V segment lost 6 bases and the J segment 4 bases; nucleotides outside the gene matches: 6. Per the germline V gene, CDR1 is LNHDA and CDR2 is SQIVND (reference sequence). The length of the CDR3 is 15 residues.

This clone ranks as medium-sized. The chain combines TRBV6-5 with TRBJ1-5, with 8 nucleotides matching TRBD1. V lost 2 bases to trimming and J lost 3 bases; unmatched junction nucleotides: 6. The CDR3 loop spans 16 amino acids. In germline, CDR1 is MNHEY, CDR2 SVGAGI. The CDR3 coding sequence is TGTGCCAGCAGTTACCTTCCAGGGGGCATCAATCAGCCCCAGCATTTT. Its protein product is CASSYLPGGINQPQHF.

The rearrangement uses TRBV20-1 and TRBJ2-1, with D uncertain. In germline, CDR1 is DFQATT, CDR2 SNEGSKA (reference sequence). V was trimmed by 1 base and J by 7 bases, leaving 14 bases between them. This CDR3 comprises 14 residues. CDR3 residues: CSARAAAGVNEQFF. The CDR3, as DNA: TGCAGTGCTAGAGCTGCAGCTGGGGTGAATGAGCAGTTCTTC.

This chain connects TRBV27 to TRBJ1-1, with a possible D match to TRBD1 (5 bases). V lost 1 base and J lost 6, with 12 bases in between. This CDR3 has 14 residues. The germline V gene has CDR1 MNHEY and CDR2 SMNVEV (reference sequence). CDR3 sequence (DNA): TGTGCCAGCAGTTTATTGGGGGGTCCTCCTGAAGCTTTCTTT. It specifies CASSLLGGPPEAFF.

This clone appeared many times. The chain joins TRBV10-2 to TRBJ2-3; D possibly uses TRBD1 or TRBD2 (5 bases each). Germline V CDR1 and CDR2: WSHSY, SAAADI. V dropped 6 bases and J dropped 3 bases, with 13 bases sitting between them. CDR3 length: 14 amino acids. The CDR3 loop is CASSPGARTDTQYF. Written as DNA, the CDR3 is TGCGCCAGCAGCCCCGGGGCCAGGACAGATACGCAGTATTTT.

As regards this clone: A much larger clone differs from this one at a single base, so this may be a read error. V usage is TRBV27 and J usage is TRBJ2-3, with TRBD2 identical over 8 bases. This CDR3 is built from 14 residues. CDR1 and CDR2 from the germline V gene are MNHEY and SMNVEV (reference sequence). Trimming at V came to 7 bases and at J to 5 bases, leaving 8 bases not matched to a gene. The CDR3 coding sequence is TGTGCCAGCACCCTCAGTCGGGGGGGAGATACGCAGTATTTT. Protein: CASTLSRGGDTQYF.

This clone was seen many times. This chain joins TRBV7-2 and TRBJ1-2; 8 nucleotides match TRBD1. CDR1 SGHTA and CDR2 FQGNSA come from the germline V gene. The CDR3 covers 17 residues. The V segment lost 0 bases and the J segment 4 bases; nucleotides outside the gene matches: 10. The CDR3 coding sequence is TGTGCCAGCAGCTTAGCGCTCTTGGACAGGGAGGCCTATGGCTACACCTTC. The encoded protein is CASSLALLDREAYGYTF. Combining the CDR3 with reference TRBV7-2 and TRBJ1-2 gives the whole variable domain GAGVSQSPSNKVTEKGKDVELRCDPISGHTALYWYRQSLGQGLEFLIYFQGNSAPDKSGLPSDRFSAERTGGSVSTLTIQRTQQEDSAVYLCASSLALLDREAYGYTFGSGTRLTVV.

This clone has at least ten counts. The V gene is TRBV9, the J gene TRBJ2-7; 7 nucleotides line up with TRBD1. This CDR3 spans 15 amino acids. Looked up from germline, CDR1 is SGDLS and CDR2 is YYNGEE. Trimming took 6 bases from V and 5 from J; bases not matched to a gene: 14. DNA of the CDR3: TGTGCCAGCACGGGACAGCCGTCACCTCGGAACGAGCAGTACTTC. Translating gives CASTGQPSPRNEQYF.